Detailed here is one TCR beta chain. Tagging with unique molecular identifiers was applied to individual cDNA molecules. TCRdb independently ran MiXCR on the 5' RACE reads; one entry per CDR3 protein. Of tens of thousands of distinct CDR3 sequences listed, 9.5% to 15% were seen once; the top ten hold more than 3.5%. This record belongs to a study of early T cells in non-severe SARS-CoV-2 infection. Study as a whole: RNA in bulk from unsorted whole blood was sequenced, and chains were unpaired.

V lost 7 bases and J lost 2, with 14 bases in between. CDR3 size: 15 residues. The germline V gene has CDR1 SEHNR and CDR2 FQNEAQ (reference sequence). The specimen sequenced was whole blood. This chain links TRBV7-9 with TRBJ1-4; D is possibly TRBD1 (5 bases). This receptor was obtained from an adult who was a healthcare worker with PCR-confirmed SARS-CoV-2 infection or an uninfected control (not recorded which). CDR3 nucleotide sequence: TGTGCCAGCAAAAGAAGGGGAGCCACTAATGAAAAACTGTTTTTT. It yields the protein CASKRRGATNEKLFF.